The 21 T cell receptor beta chains listed next were all sequenced from one sample in a study of blood T cell repertoires in COVID-19. This table comes from immunoSEQ multiplex PCR, and its TCRdb copy is limited to in-frame clones, with some not included. The sample carries a few hundred thousand clones, 85% to 90% recorded once. Sequenced input: PBMCs or T cells enriched from blood (not recorded which). The receptors stem from a woman aged 18-29 years who had recovered from COVID-19.

This rearrangement joins TRBV15 to TRBJ2-3; 9 nucleotides match TRBD2. The CDR3 runs 15 residues. The junction had 8 bases not matched to a gene; V was cut back by 7 bases and J by 3 bases. Germline CDR1 reads LNHNV; CDR2 reads YYDKDF (reference sequence). The CDR3 region is CATTSPSGGTDTQYF. The CDR3 DNA sequence: TGTGCCACCACCTCCCCCAGCGGGGGGACAGATACGCAGTATTTT.

The rearrangement joins TRBV5-1 to TRBJ1-4, with D unclear. CDR3 length equals 13 residues. Trimming removed 5 bases at V and 4 bases at J, with 9 bases between. Germline V gene lookup returns CDR1 SGHRS and CDR2 YFSETQ. CDR3 DNA: TGCGCCAGCAGAGAGGCCGTTAATGAAAAACTGTTTTTT. Translating gives CASREAVNEKLFF.

In its sample, this clone was seen once. V usage is TRBV9 and J usage is TRBJ1-5, with D possibly matching TRBD1 (5 bases). CDR1 is SGDLS, CDR2 YYNGEE, per germline. V was clipped by 0 bases and J by 2 bases, with 9 bases between them. The CDR3 length is 15 residues. CDR3 region: CASSVEGNGNQPQHF. The DNA for the CDR3 is TGTGCCAGCAGCGTAGAGGGGAATGGCAATCAGCCCCAGCATTTT. Supplemented by reference TRBV9 and TRBJ1-5, the full variable domain reads DSGVTQTPKHLITATGQRVTLRCSPRSGDLSVYWYQQSLDQGLQFLIQYYNGEERAKGNILERFSAQQFPDLHSELNLSSLELGDSALYFCASSVEGNGNQPQHFGDGTRLSIL.

The rearrangement joins TRBV7-2 to TRBJ2-3, with D perhaps TRBD2 (6 bases). Germline V CDR1 and CDR2: SGHTA, FQGNSA. Trimming cost V 4 bases and J 4 bases, with 18 bases left between them. The CDR3 spans 16 residues. CDR3 loop: CASSSTSGTEADTQYF. In nucleotides, the CDR3 is TGTGCCAGCAGCTCAACATCCGGGACTGAGGCAGATACGCAGTATTTT. Filled out from reference TRBV7-2 and TRBJ2-3, the complete variable domain reads GAGVSQSPSNKVTEKGKDVELRCDPISGHTALYWYRQSLGQGLEFLIYFQGNSAPDKSGLPSDRFSAERTGGSVSTLTIQRTQQEDSAVYLCASSSTSGTEADTQYFGPGTRLTVL.

The chain couples TRBV3-1 (or the pseudogene TRBV3-2) to TRBJ2-2; D is ambiguous. The V and J ends lost 7 bases and 1 base respectively, with 7 bases between them. In germline, CDR1 is LGHDT, CDR2 YNNKEL (reference sequence). The CDR3 length is 13 residues. The CDR3 is CASTRGNTGELFF. For the CDR3, the DNA is TGTGCCAGCACCCGAGGGAACACCGGGGAGCTGTTTTTT.

The chain carries TRBV9 and TRBJ1-2; 9 nucleotides align to TRBD1. V lost 3 bases to trimming and J lost 11 bases; unmatched junction nucleotides: 8. The CDR3 sequence is 13 residues long. Per germline, CDR1 SGDLS and CDR2 YYNGEE. CDR3 residues: CASSEGTGRLYTF. Written as DNA, the CDR3 is TGTGCCAGCAGCGAAGGGACAGGGAGATTATACACCTTC.

The chain recombines TRBV19 with TRBJ1-1; D is undetermined. This CDR3 is 13 amino acids long. Germline-derived CDR1 and CDR2 are LNHDA and SQIVND (reference sequence). The V end lost 3 bases, the J end lost 2 bases, and 7 bases lay between the germline ends. CDR3 residues: CASSMSTNTEAFF. The CDR3 region has the DNA TGTGCCAGTAGTATGAGTACCAACACTGAAGCTTTCTTT.

V usage is TRBV30 and J usage is TRBJ1-4; maybe TRBD1 (6 bases). V dropped 3 bases and J dropped 8 bases, with 13 bases sitting between them. CDR1 and CDR2 from the germline V gene are GTSNPN and SVGIG (reference sequence). The CDR3 sequence is 13 residues long. For the CDR3, the DNA is TGTGCCTGGAGGCTGGGGGGGGCGGAAAAACTGTTTTTT. Translating it yields CAWRLGGAEKLFF.

This clone was detected only once. The rearrangement links TRBV20-1 to TRBJ1-5; D is possibly TRBD1 (6 bases). Germline CDR1 DFQATT, CDR2 SNEGSKA (reference sequence). The germline V and J ends were trimmed by 3 bases and 2 bases, with 11 bases remaining between them. This CDR3 is built from 14 residues. The CDR3 nucleotides are TGCAGTGCTAGTCGGGGGGGCGGCAATCAGCCCCAGCATTTT. It yields the protein CSASRGGGNQPQHF.

J is TRBJ1-1 and V is TRBV28; TRBD1 aligns across 9 bases. J was trimmed by 4 bases and V by 4 bases; bases with no gene match: 7. This CDR3 comprises 15 residues. The germline V gene has CDR1 MDHEN and CDR2 SYDVKM. The CDR3 DNA reads TGTGCCAGCAGTTGGCCCGGGACAGGGACCACTGAAGCTTTCTTT. It translates to CASSWPGTGTTEAFF.

This chain connects TRBV28 to TRBJ2-5; the D gene is possibly TRBD2 (6 bases). Trimming took 10 bases from V and 5 from J, leaving 20 bases between them. The CDR3 is 14 amino acids. Germline V CDR1 and CDR2: MDHEN, SYDVKM. The CDR3 coding sequence is TGTGCCACCAAAACCCCCGGAGGGGAGGAGACCCAGTACTTC. It specifies CATKTPGGEETQYF.

This clone came up a few times. This chain connects TRBV19 to TRBJ2-1; 13 bases fit TRBD2. The germline gives CDR1 LNHDA, CDR2 SQIVND (reference sequence). V lost 7 bases, J lost 9 bases, and 9 bases stayed unmatched. CDR3 length: 15 residues. CDR3 DNA sequence: TGTGCCAGTACCCCAGGACTAGCGGGGGAGCGTGAGCAGTTCTTC. Translation: CASTPGLAGEREQFF.

This clone showed up just a few times. The chain is built from TRBV5-1 and TRBJ1-5, with a possible D match to TRBD1 (5 bases). From germline, CDR1 is SGHRS and CDR2 YFSETQ. Trimming took 0 bases from V and 5 from J, leaving 12 bases between them. This CDR3 has 15 residues. DNA of the CDR3: TGCGCCAGCAGCTTGGCCGGCAGGGTGGATCAGCCCCAGCATTTT. Encoded protein: CASSLAGRVDQPQHF.

V and J are TRBV6-5 and TRBJ2-1, with D tentatively TRBD2 (5 bases). Per germline, CDR1 MNHEY and CDR2 SVGAGI. The V and J ends lost 2 bases and 3 bases respectively, with 11 bases between them. The CDR3 runs to 15 residues. For the CDR3, the DNA is TGTGCCAGCAGTTACGACGGACTTCTCTACAATGAGCAGTTCTTC. This sequence encodes CASSYDGLLYNEQFF.

This chain uses TRBV5-1 with TRBJ1-4; D is possibly TRBD1 (6 bases). This CDR3 is 16 amino acids long. V was shortened by 0 bases and J by 8 bases, with 17 bases between the two germline ends. CDR1 and CDR2 from the germline V gene are SGHRS and YFSETQ. The CDR3 coding sequence is TGCGCCAGCAGCTTGGGCCCCACAGGGATGTCGGAAAAACTGTTTTTT. Its protein product is CASSLGPTGMSEKLFF.

The J gene is TRBJ2-2, the V gene TRBV5-1, with D possibly TRBD2 on 6 matching bases. Germline CDR1 SGHRS, CDR2 YFSETQ. The CDR3 covers 15 residues. The V and J ends lost 2 bases and 4 bases respectively, with 12 bases between them. The CDR3 region is CASSFGTPPTGELFF. The DNA for the CDR3 is TGCGCCAGCAGCTTCGGGACTCCCCCCACCGGGGAGCTGTTTTTT.

DNA for the CDR3: TGTGCCAGCAGCTCCACGGCAGGTTCCTACGAGCAGTACTTC. Translating gives CASSSTAGSYEQYF. This rearrangement joins TRBV11-2 to TRBJ2-7; D unclear. Germline CDR1 reads SGHAT; CDR2 reads FQNNGV. CDR3 length: 14 amino acids. Trimming stripped 4 bases from V and 1 base from J, with 11 bases between.

The chain uses TRBV2 and TRBJ1-2; D unresolved. The CDR3 length is 15 residues. The germline V and J ends were trimmed by 2 bases and 4 bases, with 14 bases remaining between them. Germline values: CDR1 SNHLY, CDR2 FYNNEI. Here the CDR3 DNA reads TGTGCCAGCAGTGAAAGGTCGGGTGCGGGCTATGGCTACACCTTC. This gives the protein CASSERSGAGYGYTF. Drawing the rest from reference TRBV2 and TRBJ1-2, the complete variable domain is EPEVTQTPSHQVTQMGQEVILRCVPISNHLYFYWYRQILGQKVEFLVSFYNNEISEKSEIFDDQFSVERPDGSNFTLKIRSTKLEDSAMYFCASSERSGAGYGYTFGSGTRLTVV.

This clone was recorded only once. The J gene is TRBJ1-1, the V gene TRBV6-5; no clear D gene. Trimming removed 7 bases from V and 4 bases from J, with 16 bases in between. The CDR3 is 14 residues long. Germline V CDR1 and CDR2: MNHEY, SVGAGI. The CDR3 protein is CASTLSWFGTEAFF. CDR3 in DNA: TGTGCCAGCACTTTGAGTTGGTTTGGCACTGAAGCTTTCTTT.

J is TRBJ2-1 and V is TRBV2; 8 nucleotides agree with TRBD1. V was clipped by 7 bases and J by 5 bases; unmatched bases: 13. The germline gives CDR1 SNHLY, CDR2 FYNNEI. The CDR3 has 16 amino acids. The CDR3 sequence is CASTMRDGTGHNEQFF. The CDR3 bases are TGTGCCAGCACCATGAGGGATGGGACAGGACACAATGAGCAGTTCTTC. Together with reference TRBV2 and TRBJ2-1, the CDR3 gives the full variable domain: EPEVTQTPSHQVTQMGQEVILRCVPISNHLYFYWYRQILGQKVEFLVSFYNNEISEKSEIFDDQFSVERPDGSNFTLKIRSTKLEDSAMYFCASTMRDGTGHNEQFFGPGTRLTVL.

This rearrangement joins TRBV5-5 to TRBJ1-1; D not certain. CDR1 and CDR2 from the germline V gene are SGHKS and YYEKEE (reference sequence). This CDR3 has 14 amino acids. V dropped 5 bases and J dropped 3 bases, with 14 bases sitting between them. The CDR3 protein is CASRLDDGDTEAFF. The DNA for the CDR3 is TGTGCCAGCAGACTAGACGATGGGGACACTGAAGCTTTCTTT.